This section outlines one T cell receptor beta chain sequence together with its context. Its specificity is unknown. The trim removed 3 bases at V and 0 bases at J, leaving 2 bases unmatched. The germline V gene has CDR1 SQVTM and CDR2 ANQGSEA. The CDR3 has 15 residues. MiXCR, applied by TCRdb to the 5' RACE reads, yields one record per CDR3 protein. The table shows some 1,700,000 distinct CDR3 sequences, with under 35% occurring only once. The data were obtained in a study of identical twins. General study findings and limits: Out-of-frame alpha sequences shared by twins showed excess low generation probability.

The source is a newborn girl in good health. Sequencing was carried out using cord blood. The V gene is TRBV29-1, the J gene TRBJ2-3; 11 bases fit TRBD2. Here the CDR3 DNA reads TGCAGCGTTGACGGGACTAGCGGTAGCACAGATACGCAGTATTTT. Translating gives CSVDGTSGSTDTQYF.